The T cell receptor (beta chain) described here comes from a study of T cells after yellow fever vaccination. The CDR3 is made up of 18 amino acids. The V segment lost 3 bases and the J segment 2 bases; nucleotides outside the gene matches: 16. Germline loops: CDR1 SGHAT, CDR2 FQNNGV. TCRdb re-derived calls from the 5' RACE reads in MiXCR, one entry per CDR3 protein. The sample lists some 350,000 distinct CDR3 sequences, 6% to 8% occurring once. The source was PBMCs, collected 5 days after the yellow fever booster vaccination. The chain employs TRBV11-2 and TRBJ2-7, with TRBD1 matching 7 bases. The origin of this receptor is a man aged 25-45 years who received the YFV17D yellow fever vaccine. The CDR3 nucleotides are TGTGCCAGCAGCTTTATCCGGACCGGGACAGCGGTGCCCTACGAGCAGTACTTC. It is translated as CASSFIRTGTAVPYEQYF.